The following is a TCR beta chain sequence with its context. The antigen is unknown. The data belong to a study of response to subunit inactivated influenza vaccine. Overall study findings and caveats: Each seasonal influenza vaccination, the authors suggested, recruits few new T cells.

TCRdb fed the RT-PCR reads into MiXCR, producing one record per CDR3 protein. The sample lists 800,000 to 1,000,000 distinct CDR3 sequences, 21% occurring once. V lost 4 bases to trimming and J lost 5 bases, with 14 bases between them. Germline loops: CDR1 SGHTA, CDR2 FQGNSA. CDR3 length: 14 residues. This sequence originates from a man aged 45-65 years who received an inactivated influenza vaccine. This sequence joins TRBV7-2 and TRBJ2-5; unclear D gene. The material was PBMCs from blood, obtained roughly 5 days after vaccination. The CDR3 DNA reads as TGTGCCAGCAGCTCATACAGCCAAGGGGAGACCCAGTACTTC. This translates into CASSSYSQGETQYF.